A selection of T cell receptor beta chains follows, all from one sample in a study of blood T cell repertoires in COVID-19. Here immunoSEQ multiplex PCR was the method, and the copy in TCRdb shows in-frame clones only, minus some. The data show 250,000 or so clones, with just under 85% seen just once and about 8.9% held by the top ten. The sequenced material came from peripheral blood. The source is a man older than 75 with acute or convalescent COVID-19. CDR3s include the opening cysteine and the closing phenylalanine or tryptophan. D genes are given only for firm matches. Clone size is shown for a subset of rows, as once, few, many or a class of expanded clone.

clone_size d_call j_call v_call cdr3_aa cdr3_nt
- - TRBJ2-3 TRBV11-3 CASSLIGGSTDTQYF TGTGCCAGCAGCTTAATAGGAGGGAGCACAGATACGCAGTATTTT
- TRBD2 TRBJ2-1 TRBV6-2/TRBV6-3 CASSGRGGNEQFF TGTGCCAGCAGTGGGCGGGGGGGAAATGAGCAGTTCTTC
few - TRBJ1-5 TRBV5-1 CASTSSAAQGIRQPQHF TGCGCCAGCACCTCTTCTGCCGCTCAGGGGATCAGGCAGCCCCAGCATTTT
- TRBD1 TRBJ2-4 TRBV27 CASREGTALAKNIQYF TGTGCCAGCAGGGAAGGGACAGCGCTAGCCAAAAACATTCAGTACTTC
once - TRBJ2-6 TRBV27 CASSLSAGFYISGANVLTF TGTGCCAGCAGTTTAAGTGCAGGGTTTTACATTTCTGGGGCCAACGTCCTGACTTTC
- - TRBJ1-3 TRBV24-1 CATSDPSGAGNTIYF TGTGCCACCAGTGATCCCTCGGGGGCTGGAAACACCATATATTTT
- TRBD2 TRBJ2-1 TRBV6-1 CASSDGRVAGERYNEQFF TGTGCCAGCAGTGATGGTAGGGTAGCGGGGGAACGATACAATGAGCAGTTCTTC
- TRBD1 TRBJ1-6 TRBV28 CASSLGTGGRNNSPLHF TGTGCCAGCAGTCTAGGGACAGGGGGTAGAAATAATTCACCCCTCCACTTT
- TRBD1 TRBJ2-7 TRBV19 CASSIDRGRRYEQYF TGTGCCAGTAGTATAGATAGGGGGCGACGCTACGAGCAGTACTTC
- - TRBJ2-7 TRBV7-8 CASSLGQVHEQYF TGTGCCAGCAGCTTAGGACAGGTCCATGAGCAGTACTTC
- - TRBJ2-5 TRBV15 CATSRDKNAGETQYF TGTGCCACCAGCAGAGATAAAAATGCGGGTGAGACCCAGTACTTC
- - TRBJ2-1 TRBV10-3 CAITGQRNEQFF TGTGCCATCACCGGACAGCGTAATGAGCAGTTCTTC
- TRBD1 TRBJ2-3 TRBV11-3 CASSLGQGAMDTQYF TGTGCCAGCAGCTTGGGACAGGGGGCCATGGATACGCAGTATTTT
- TRBD1 TRBJ1-5 TRBV18 CASSKTGTASNQPQHF TGTGCCAGCTCAAAGACCGGGACAGCTAGCAATCAGCCCCAGCATTTT
- TRBD1 TRBJ1-1 TRBV9 CASSVRDRVAEAFF TGTGCCAGCAGCGTAAGGGACAGGGTGGCTGAAGCTTTCTTT
- - TRBJ1-5 TRBV12-3/TRBV12-4 CASSLARGQPQHF TGTGCCAGCAGTTTAGCCAGGGGCCAGCCCCAGCATTTT
- TRBD2 TRBJ2-3 TRBV9 CASRKGGYTDTQYF TGTGCCAGCAGGAAGGGAGGGTACACAGATACGCAGTATTTT
- - TRBJ2-1 TRBV11-2 CASSTPGLRNEQFF TGTGCCAGCAGCACGCCGGGACTTCGCAATGAGCAGTTCTTC
- TRBD1 TRBJ1-4 TRBV7-9 CASSQATGGANEKLFF TGTGCCAGCAGCCAAGCGACAGGGGGCGCGAATGAAAAACTGTTTTTT
once TRBD1 TRBJ2-7 TRBV13 CASSSWDRGYEQYF TGTGCCAGCAGCTCTTGGGACAGGGGATACGAGCAGTACTTC
few - TRBJ2-7 TRBV5-5 CASTPSGGYYEQYF TGTGCCAGCACCCCATCGGGGGGCTATTACGAGCAGTACTTC
- - TRBJ2-4 TRBV6-6 CASSYRGNIQYF TGTGCCAGCAGTTACAGGGGAAACATTCAGTACTTC
- TRBD1 TRBJ1-6 TRBV6-5 CASRRQGATFTPLHF TGTGCCAGCAGACGGCAGGGGGCGACTTTTACACCCCTCCACTTT
- - TRBJ2-7 TRBV5-1 CASSLRGSYEQYF TGCGCCAGCAGCTTGAGGGGAAGCTACGAGCAGTACTTC
- TRBD2 TRBJ2-3 TRBV7-3 CASSLTPSGMADTQYF TGTGCCAGCAGCTTAACTCCGAGCGGGATGGCAGATACGCAGTATTTT
- - TRBJ1-1 TRBV5-8 CASSPPKGVNTEAFF TGTGCCAGCAGCCCCCCAAAGGGGGTGAACACTGAAGCTTTCTTT
once - TRBJ1-3 TRBV15 CATSRQTDSGNTIYF TGTGCCACCAGCAGACAGACAGATTCTGGAAACACCATATATTTT
- TRBD1 TRBJ2-2 TRBV7-9 CASSLGLGTGSTGELFF TGTGCCAGCAGCTTGGGACTCGGGACAGGGTCCACCGGGGAGCTGTTTTTT
- - TRBJ1-5 TRBV2 CASSERQGRNQPQHF TGTGCCAGCAGTGAACGGCAGGGTAGGAATCAGCCCCAGCATTTT
- TRBD1 TRBJ2-4 TRBV5-1 CASSVNTGDHIQYF TGCGCCAGCAGCGTGAATACAGGGGATCACATTCAGTACTTC
- - TRBJ2-1 TRBV7-9 CASSLSGLLNNEQFF TGTGCCAGCAGTTTAAGCGGGTTATTAAACAATGAGCAGTTCTTC